The 19 T cell receptor beta chains given below trace back to one sample, sequenced in a study of T-cell reconstitution after alpha-beta-depleted transplantation in children. For TCRbeta, the library was prepared with unique molecular identifiers. TCRdb ran MiXCR on the PCR reads and lists one entry per CDR3 protein. The sample has fewer than 450,000 distinct CDR3 sequences; around 15% are singletons. The starting material was PBMCs, mostly from graft donor cells, obtained 360 days after TCRalphabeta/CD19-depleted stem cell transplant. These receptors originate from a male patient between 2 and 9 years old who had a stem cell transplant for acute lymphoblastic leukemia, so the T cells may come from the graft donor.

This clonotype has a handful of counts. This rearrangement joins TRBV30 to TRBJ2-7, with a weak D call TRBD1 (6 bases). Germline-derived CDR1 and CDR2 are GTSNPN and SVGIG (reference sequence). Trimming left V 2 bases short and J 3 bases short, with 11 bases between. The CDR3 totals 13 residues. The CDR3, as DNA: TGTGCCTGGAGTAGACCGGACAGCTACGAGCAGTACTTC. Translating it yields CAWSRPDSYEQYF.

This clonotype was counted a few times. This chain links TRBV4-1 with TRBJ2-1; D is unclear. The CDR3 has 14 amino acids. Germline V gene sequence: CDR1 MGHRA, CDR2 YSYEKL. The V end was cut by 7 bases, the J end by 8 bases, with 18 bases between. This chain's CDR3 is CASTQTWGWDEQFF. The CDR3 DNA reads TGCGCCAGCACCCAGACTTGGGGTTGGGATGAGCAGTTCTTC.

This clonotype was picked up a small number of times. V gene TRBV6-5 combines with J gene TRBJ1-1; no definite D call. CDR1 is MNHEY and CDR2 is SVGAGI in the germline V gene. The V end lost 4 bases, the J end lost 0 bases, and 12 bases lay between the germline ends. The CDR3 is made up of 15 amino acids. CDR3 sequence: CASSSLEKMNTEAFF. Written as DNA, the CDR3 is TGTGCCAGCAGTTCCCTGGAAAAGATGAACACTGAAGCTTTCTTT.

This clonotype showed up many times. The chain carries TRBV5-1 and TRBJ2-2; 9 bases match TRBD1. The CDR3 has 16 amino acids. Germline trimming cut 5 bases from V and 3 bases from J; bases unmatched to any gene: 8. The germline V gene encodes CDR1 SGHRS and CDR2 YFSETQ. In DNA form, the CDR3 reads TGCGCCAGCAGTTCCTCCGGGACAGGGTACACCGGGGAGCTGTTTTTT. It is translated as CASSSSGTGYTGELFF.

J is TRBJ2-2 and V is TRBV28, with a tentative D call TRBD1 (6 bases). V was pared by 9 bases and J by 6 bases, with 26 bases between. Germline lookup yields CDR1 MDHEN and CDR2 SYDVKM. There are 17 residues in the CDR3. CDR3 residues: CASNTPGQFLDPGELFF. The CDR3 region has the DNA TGTGCCAGTAACACTCCTGGACAGTTCCTCGATCCCGGGGAGCTGTTTTTT.

This clonotype was found many times. V usage is TRBV29-1 and J usage is TRBJ1-1, with D uncertain. This CDR3 is built from 12 residues. Germline CDR1 reads SQVTM; CDR2 reads ANQGSEA. The V gene lost 7 bases and the J gene lost 1 base, with 10 bases spanning the gap. The CDR3 loop reads CSGQEGNTEAFF. CDR3 nucleotides: TGCAGCGGTCAGGAGGGGAACACTGAAGCTTTCTTT.

This clonotype was found a few times. This chain uses TRBV7-2 with TRBJ1-5, with D unresolved. Germline V gene sequence: CDR1 SGHTA, CDR2 FQGNSA. Trimming removed 1 base from V and 3 bases from J, with 7 bases in between. The CDR3 is 14 residues long. Here the CDR3 reads CASSLEQLNQPQHF. The DNA for the CDR3 is TGTGCCAGCAGCTTAGAACAGCTCAATCAGCCCCAGCATTTT.

This clonotype came up a few times. The chain uses TRBV20-1 and TRBJ1-1; the D is unclear. V was shortened by 0 bases and J by 4 bases, with 3 bases between the two germline ends. The CDR3 contains 11 residues. Germline assignment: CDR1 DFQATT and CDR2 SNEGSKA (reference sequence). CDR3 loop: CSARDLTEAFF. DNA for the CDR3: TGCAGTGCTAGAGATCTCACTGAAGCTTTCTTT.

This clonotype was counted many times. In DNA, the CDR3 is TGCAGCGTTGAAACGTGGGCTCGCGGGTTTCCGAGGGATACGCAGTATTTT. This sequence encodes CSVETWARGFPRDTQYF. The chain joins TRBV29-1 to TRBJ2-3; tentatively, D is TRBD2 (5 bases). This CDR3 contains 17 residues. Trimming removed 2 bases from V and 6 bases from J, with 24 bases in between. Germline assignment: CDR1 SQVTM and CDR2 ANQGSEA.

A few counts support this clonotype. The chain couples TRBV28 to TRBJ1-3; perhaps TRBD1 as D (6 bases). Germline V gives CDR1 MDHEN, CDR2 SYDVKM. The CDR3 length is 14 residues. V shed 4 bases and J shed 4 bases, with 11 bases lying between them. The CDR3 spells CASSSQGLGNTIYF. The CDR3 DNA reads TGTGCCAGCAGTTCACAGGGTCTCGGAAACACCATATATTTT.

This clonotype was counted ten times or more. The chain employs TRBV12-3 or TRBV12-4 and TRBJ2-1; TRBD2 is a possible D gene (5 bases). This CDR3 spans 14 amino acids. The V end lost 5 bases, the J end lost 4 bases, and 12 bases lay between the germline ends. CDR3 sequence (DNA): TGTGCCAGCAGTCCTTTGACGGGATACAATGAGCAGTTCTTC. Its translation: CASSPLTGYNEQFF.

The genes are TRBV29-1 and TRBJ2-5; D not certain. The CDR3 totals 13 residues. The germline CDR1 and CDR2 sequences are SQVTM and ANQGSEA. V was cut by 0 bases and J by 2 bases, with 7 bases left in between. The CDR3 bases are TGCAGCGTTGAAGACGGGTGGCAAGAGACCCAGTACTTC. It codes for CSVEDGWQETQYF.

This clonotype came up many times. The chain is built from TRBV7-2 and TRBJ2-3, with 8 bases matching TRBD2. CDR1 is SGHTA, CDR2 FQGNSA, per germline. The CDR3 is made up of 17 amino acids. J lost 3 bases, V lost 5 bases, and 13 bases had no gene match. The CDR3 DNA reads as TGTGCCAGCAGCCCCTTGGGGGCGGGAGGAGGGACAGATACGCAGTATTTT. This sequence encodes CASSPLGAGGGTDTQYF.

This chain joins TRBV28 and TRBJ2-5; D may be TRBD1 (7 bases). Trimming shortened V by 6 bases and J by 9 bases, and 20 bases separated the two germline ends. This CDR3 contains 14 residues. Germline assignment: CDR1 MDHEN and CDR2 SYDVKM. The CDR3 is CASRPGGGGGAQYF. CDR3 nucleotides: TGTGCCAGCAGACCCGGAGGGGGCGGAGGAGCCCAGTACTTC.

Many counts were recorded for this clonotype. The rearrangement joins TRBV4-3 to TRBJ2-3, with D maybe TRBD1 (6 bases). CDR1 is LGHNA, CDR2 YSLEER, per germline. Trimming cost V 5 bases and J 4 bases, with 10 bases left between them. The CDR3 consists of 13 residues. The CDR3 loop reads CASSDTGPDTQYF. As DNA, the CDR3 is TGCGCCAGCAGCGATACAGGGCCAGATACGCAGTATTTT.

The chain is built from TRBV9 and TRBJ2-1, with TRBD2 identical over 8 bases. The V gene end was trimmed by 0 bases and the J gene end by 8 bases; junction bases not matched to a gene: 7. This CDR3 is 15 amino acids long. Germline V gene data show CDR1 as SGDLS and CDR2 as YYNGEE. CDR3 protein: CASSVESGSIDEQFF. The CDR3, as DNA: TGTGCCAGCAGCGTAGAAAGCGGGAGTATAGATGAGCAGTTCTTC.

The chain carries TRBV13 and TRBJ2-7; TRBD1 aligns across 7 bases. CDR3 length: 16 amino acids. Germline V lookup: CDR1 PRHDT, CDR2 FYEKMQ (reference sequence). With 6 bases clipped from V and 3 bases from J, the junction kept 14 bases outside the gene matches. The CDR3 is CASSSPGRGGDYEQYF. The CDR3 DNA is TGTGCCAGCAGTTCCCCAGGGCGAGGGGGCGACTACGAGCAGTACTTC.

In this sample, this clonotype turned up many times. The CDR3 here is CSGTGTSNTEAFF. Here the CDR3 DNA reads TGCAGCGGGACCGGGACATCGAACACTGAAGCTTTCTTT. This chain uses TRBV29-1 with TRBJ1-1; D is possibly TRBD1 (6 bases). The germline V gene encodes CDR1 SQVTM and CDR2 ANQGSEA. CDR3 length: 13 residues. The V and J ends lost 7 bases and 1 base respectively, with 13 bases between them.

This clonotype has a count of ten or more. The genes are TRBV5-1 and TRBJ2-7; 12 nucleotides line up with TRBD2. CDR3 size: 18 residues. V shed 0 bases, J shed 4 bases, and the junction held 11 bases outside the gene matches. CDR1 SGHRS and CDR2 YFSETQ come from the germline V gene. CDR3 DNA sequence: TGCGCCAGCAGCTTGGGACTAGCGGGAGTTTCGGTAGCGTACGAGCAGTACTTC. Translating gives CASSLGLAGVSVAYEQYF.